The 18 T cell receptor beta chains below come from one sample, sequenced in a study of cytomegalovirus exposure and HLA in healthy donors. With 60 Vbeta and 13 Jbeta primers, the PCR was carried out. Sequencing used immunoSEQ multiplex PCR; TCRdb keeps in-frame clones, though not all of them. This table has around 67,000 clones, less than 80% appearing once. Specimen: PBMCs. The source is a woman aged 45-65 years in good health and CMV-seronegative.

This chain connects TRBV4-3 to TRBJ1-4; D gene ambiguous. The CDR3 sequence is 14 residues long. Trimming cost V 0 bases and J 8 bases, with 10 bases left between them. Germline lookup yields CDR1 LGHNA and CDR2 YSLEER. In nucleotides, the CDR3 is TGCGCCAGCAGCCAAGATCTTGCGGTGGAAAAACTGTTTTTT. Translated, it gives CASSQDLAVEKLFF.

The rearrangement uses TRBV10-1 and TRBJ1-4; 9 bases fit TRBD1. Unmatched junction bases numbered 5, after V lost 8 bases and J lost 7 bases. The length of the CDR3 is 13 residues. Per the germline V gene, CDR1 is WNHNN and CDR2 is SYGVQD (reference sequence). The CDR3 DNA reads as TGCGCCAGCGGGGGACAGGGTGGTGAAAAACTGTTTTTT. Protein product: CASGGQGGEKLFF.

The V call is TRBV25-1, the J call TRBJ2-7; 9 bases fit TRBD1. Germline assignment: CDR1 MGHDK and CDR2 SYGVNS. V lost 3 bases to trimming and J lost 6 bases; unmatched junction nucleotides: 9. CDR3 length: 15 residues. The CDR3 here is CASSDSPDRGGEQYF. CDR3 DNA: TGTGCCAGCAGTGACTCACCGGACAGGGGAGGCGAGCAGTACTTC.

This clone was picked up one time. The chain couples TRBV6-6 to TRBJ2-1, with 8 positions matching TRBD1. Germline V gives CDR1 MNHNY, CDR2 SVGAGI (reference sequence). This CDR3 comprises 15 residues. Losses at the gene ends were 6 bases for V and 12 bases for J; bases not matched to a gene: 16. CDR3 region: CASSYGVTGASAQFF. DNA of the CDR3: TGTGCCAGCAGCTATGGAGTGACAGGGGCGAGTGCGCAGTTCTTC.

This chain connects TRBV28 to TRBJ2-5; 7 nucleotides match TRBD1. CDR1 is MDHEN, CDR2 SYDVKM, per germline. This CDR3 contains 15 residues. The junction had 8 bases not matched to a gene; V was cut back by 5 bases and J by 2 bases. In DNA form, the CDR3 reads TGTGCCAGCAGTGGGTCCGGGACAGCGCAAGAGACCCAGTACTTC. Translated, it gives CASSGSGTAQETQYF.

CDR3 coding DNA: TGTGCCAGCAGCGTACAGGGAGGGAGTGAAAAACTGTTTTTT. Translated: CASSVQGGSEKLFF. The V gene is TRBV7-9, the J gene TRBJ1-4, with D tentatively TRBD1 (6 bases). Deletions cut 5 bases from V and 7 bases from J, with 14 bases between. Germline V gene sequence: CDR1 SEHNR, CDR2 FQNEAQ (reference sequence). This CDR3 contains 14 residues.

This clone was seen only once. CDR3 bases: TGTGCCAGCAGTTACACTAGCGGGAGCTCCTACGAGCAGTACTTC. Translating it yields CASSYTSGSSYEQYF. The rearrangement links TRBV6-6 to TRBJ2-7; 11 nucleotides match TRBD2. After removal of 2 bases from V and 0 bases from J, the junction contained 0 bases not matched to a gene. This CDR3 is built from 15 residues. Germline V lookup: CDR1 MNHNY, CDR2 SVGAGI (reference sequence).

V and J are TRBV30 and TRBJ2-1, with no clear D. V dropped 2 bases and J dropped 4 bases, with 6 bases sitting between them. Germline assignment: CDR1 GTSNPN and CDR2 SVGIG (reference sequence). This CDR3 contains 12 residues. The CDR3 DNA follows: TGTGCCTGGAGTCCCCCATACAATGAGCAGTTCTTC. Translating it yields CAWSPPYNEQFF.

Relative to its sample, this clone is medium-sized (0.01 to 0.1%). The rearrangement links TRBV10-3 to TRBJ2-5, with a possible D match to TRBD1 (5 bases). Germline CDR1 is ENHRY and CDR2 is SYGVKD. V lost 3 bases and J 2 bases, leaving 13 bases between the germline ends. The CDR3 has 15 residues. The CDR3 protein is CAISDFVQEQETQYF. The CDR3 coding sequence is TGTGCCATCAGTGATTTCGTACAGGAGCAAGAGACCCAGTACTTC.

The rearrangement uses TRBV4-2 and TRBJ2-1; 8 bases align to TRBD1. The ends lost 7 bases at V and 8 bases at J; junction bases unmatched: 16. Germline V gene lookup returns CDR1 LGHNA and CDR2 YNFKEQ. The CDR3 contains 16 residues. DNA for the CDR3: TGTGCCAGCAACACACCCCCTATGACAGGGGCGGATGAGCAGTTCTTC. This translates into CASNTPPMTGADEQFF.

Here the CDR3 reads CASSPASWGGSYEQYF. CDR3 coding DNA: TGCGCCAGCAGCCCGGCGAGTTGGGGAGGCTCCTACGAGCAGTACTTC. This chain connects TRBV5-1 to TRBJ2-7; TRBD2 might be the D (6 bases). Germline values: CDR1 SGHRS, CDR2 YFSETQ. The CDR3 sequence is 16 residues long. With 4 bases removed from V and 0 bases from J, the gap between germline ends came to 17 bases.

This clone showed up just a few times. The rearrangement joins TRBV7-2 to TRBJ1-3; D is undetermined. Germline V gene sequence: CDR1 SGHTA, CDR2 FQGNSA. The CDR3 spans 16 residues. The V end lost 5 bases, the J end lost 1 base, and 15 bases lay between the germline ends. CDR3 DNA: TGTGCCAGCAGCAATGAACGGGGTGGGTCTGGAAACACCATATATTTT. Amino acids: CASSNERGGSGNTIYF.

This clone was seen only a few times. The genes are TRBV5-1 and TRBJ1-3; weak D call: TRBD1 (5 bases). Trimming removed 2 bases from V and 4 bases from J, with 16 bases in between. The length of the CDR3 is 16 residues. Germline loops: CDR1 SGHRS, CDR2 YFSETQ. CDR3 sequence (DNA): TGCGCCAGCAGCTTTCGGGGGGAAGTATCCGGAAACACCATATATTTT. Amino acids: CASSFRGEVSGNTIYF.

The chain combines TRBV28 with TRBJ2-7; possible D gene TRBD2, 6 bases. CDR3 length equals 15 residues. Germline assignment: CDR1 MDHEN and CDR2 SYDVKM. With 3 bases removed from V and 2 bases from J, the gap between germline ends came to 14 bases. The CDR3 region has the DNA TGTGCCAGCAGTTTCACCGGGACTGGTCCCTACGAGCAGTACTTC. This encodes CASSFTGTGPYEQYF.

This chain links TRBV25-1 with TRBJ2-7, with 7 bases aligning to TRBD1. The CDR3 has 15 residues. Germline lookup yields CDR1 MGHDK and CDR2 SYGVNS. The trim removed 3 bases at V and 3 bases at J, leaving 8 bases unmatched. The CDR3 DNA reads TGTGCCAGCAGTGAGGGACACGGGACAGTCTACGAGCAGTACTTC. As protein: CASSEGHGTVYEQYF.

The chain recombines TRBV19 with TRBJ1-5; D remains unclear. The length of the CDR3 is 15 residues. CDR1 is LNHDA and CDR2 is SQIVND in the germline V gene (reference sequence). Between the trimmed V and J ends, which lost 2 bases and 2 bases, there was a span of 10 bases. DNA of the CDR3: TGTGCCAGTAGTATATTCACAGCGGGCAATCAGCCCCAGCATTTT. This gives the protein CASSIFTAGNQPQHF.

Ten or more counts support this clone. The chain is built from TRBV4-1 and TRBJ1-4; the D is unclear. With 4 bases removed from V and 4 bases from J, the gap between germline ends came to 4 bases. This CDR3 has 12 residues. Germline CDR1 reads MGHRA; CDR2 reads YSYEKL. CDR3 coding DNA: TGCGCCAGCAGCCGAGGTAATGAAAAACTGTTTTTT. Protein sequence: CASSRGNEKLFF.

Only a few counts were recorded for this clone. DNA of the CDR3: TGTGCCAGCAGCCCCTCCCCGACAGGGGTTATCTCCTACGAGCAGTACTTC. It is translated as CASSPSPTGVISYEQYF. The V and J genes are TRBV7-6 and TRBJ2-7, with 8 bases lining up with TRBD1. Per germline, CDR1 SGHVS and CDR2 FNYEAQ. Losses at the gene ends were 5 bases for V and 0 bases for J; bases not matched to a gene: 12. This CDR3 has 17 residues.